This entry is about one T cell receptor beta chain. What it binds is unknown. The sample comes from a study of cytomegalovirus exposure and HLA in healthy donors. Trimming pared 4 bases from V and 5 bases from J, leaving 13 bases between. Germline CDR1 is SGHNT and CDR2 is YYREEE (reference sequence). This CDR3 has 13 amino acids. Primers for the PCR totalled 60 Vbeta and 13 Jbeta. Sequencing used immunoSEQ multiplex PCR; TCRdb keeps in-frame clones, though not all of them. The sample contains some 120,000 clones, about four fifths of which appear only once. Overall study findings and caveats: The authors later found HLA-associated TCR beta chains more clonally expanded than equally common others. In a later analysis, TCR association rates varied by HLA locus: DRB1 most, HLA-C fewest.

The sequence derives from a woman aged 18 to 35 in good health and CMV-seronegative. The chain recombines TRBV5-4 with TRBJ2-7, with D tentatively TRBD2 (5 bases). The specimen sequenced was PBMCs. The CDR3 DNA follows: TGTGCCAGCAGCCTCGTGGTCGGGGACGAGCAGTACTTC. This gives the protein CASSLVVGDEQYF.